This TCR beta chain was sequenced during a study of blood T cell repertoires in COVID-19. Overall study: The samples span acute and convalescent COVID-19 from the United States, Italy and Spain.

The data were produced by immunoSEQ multiplex PCR, yet TCRdb's version contains in-frame clones alone and is incomplete. The profile shows about 71,000 clones, around nine tenths of them singletons. CDR3 length: 17 amino acids. J lost 13 bases, V lost 7 bases, and 24 bases had no gene match. Germline CDR1 SGDLS, CDR2 YYNGEE. Sample: peripheral blood. This rearrangement joins TRBV9 to TRBJ2-1, with 9 bases lining up with TRBD2. The TCR comes from a woman of 80 years or more with acute or convalescent COVID-19. The CDR3 DNA is TGTGCCAGCCGCGGTGGGGGGTTGGCGGGAGGGCTGATAGGCCAGTTCTTC. It translates to CASRGGGLAGGLIGQFF.